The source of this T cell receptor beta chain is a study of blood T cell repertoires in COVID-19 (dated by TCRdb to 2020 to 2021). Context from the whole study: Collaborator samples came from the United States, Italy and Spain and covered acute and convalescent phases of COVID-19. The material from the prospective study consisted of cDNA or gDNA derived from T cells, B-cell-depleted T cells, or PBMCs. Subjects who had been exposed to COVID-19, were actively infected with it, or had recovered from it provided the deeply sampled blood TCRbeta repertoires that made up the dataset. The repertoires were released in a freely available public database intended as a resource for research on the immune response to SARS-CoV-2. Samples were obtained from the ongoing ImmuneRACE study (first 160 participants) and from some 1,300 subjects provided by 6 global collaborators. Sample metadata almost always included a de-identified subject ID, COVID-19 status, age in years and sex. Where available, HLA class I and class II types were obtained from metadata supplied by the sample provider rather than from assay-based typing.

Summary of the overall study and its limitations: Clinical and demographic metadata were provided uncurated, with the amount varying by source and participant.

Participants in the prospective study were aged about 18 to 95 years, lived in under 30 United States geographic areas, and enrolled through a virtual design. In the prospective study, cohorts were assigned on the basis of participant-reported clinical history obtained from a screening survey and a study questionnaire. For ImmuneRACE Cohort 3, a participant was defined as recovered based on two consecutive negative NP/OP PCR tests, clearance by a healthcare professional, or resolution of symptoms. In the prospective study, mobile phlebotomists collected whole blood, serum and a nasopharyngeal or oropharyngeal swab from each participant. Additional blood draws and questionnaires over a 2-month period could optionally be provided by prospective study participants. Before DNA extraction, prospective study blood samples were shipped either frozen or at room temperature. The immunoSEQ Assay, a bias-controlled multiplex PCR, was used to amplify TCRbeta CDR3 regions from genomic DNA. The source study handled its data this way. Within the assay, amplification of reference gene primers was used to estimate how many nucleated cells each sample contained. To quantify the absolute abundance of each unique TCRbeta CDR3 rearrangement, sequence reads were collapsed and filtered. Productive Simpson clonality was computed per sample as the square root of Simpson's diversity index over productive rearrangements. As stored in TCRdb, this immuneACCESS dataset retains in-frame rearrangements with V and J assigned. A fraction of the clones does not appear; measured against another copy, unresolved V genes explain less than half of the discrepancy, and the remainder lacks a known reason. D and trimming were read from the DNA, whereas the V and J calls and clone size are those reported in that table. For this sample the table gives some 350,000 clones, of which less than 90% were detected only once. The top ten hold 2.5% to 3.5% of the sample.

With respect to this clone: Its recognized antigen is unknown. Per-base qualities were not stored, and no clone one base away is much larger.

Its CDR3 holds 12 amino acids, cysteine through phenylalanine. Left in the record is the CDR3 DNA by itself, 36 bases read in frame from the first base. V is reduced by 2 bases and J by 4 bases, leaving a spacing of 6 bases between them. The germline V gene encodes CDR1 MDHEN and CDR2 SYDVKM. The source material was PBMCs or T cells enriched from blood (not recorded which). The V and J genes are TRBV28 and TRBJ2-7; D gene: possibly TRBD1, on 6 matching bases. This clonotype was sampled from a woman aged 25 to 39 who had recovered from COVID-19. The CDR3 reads CASSLGTYEQYF. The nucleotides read TGTGCCAGCAGTTTAGGGACATACGAGCAGTACTTC.